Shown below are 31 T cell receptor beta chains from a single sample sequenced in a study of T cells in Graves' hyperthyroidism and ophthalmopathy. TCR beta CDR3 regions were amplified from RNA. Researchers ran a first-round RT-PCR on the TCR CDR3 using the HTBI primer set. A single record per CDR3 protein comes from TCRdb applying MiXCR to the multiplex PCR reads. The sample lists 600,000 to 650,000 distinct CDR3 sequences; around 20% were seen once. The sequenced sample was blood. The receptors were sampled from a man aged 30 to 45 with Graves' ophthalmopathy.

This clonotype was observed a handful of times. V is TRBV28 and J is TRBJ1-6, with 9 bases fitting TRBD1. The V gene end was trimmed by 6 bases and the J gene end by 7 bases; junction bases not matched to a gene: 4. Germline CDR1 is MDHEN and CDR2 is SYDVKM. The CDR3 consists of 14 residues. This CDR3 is CASRSGTGNSPLHF. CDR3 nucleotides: TGTGCCAGCAGATCCGGGACAGGGAATTCACCCCTCCACTTT. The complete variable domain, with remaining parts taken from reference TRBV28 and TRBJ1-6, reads DVKVTQSSRYLVKRTGEKVFLECVQDMDHENMFWYRQDPGLGLRLIYFSYDVKMKEKGDIPEGYSVSREKKERFSLILESASTNQTSMYLCASRSGTGNSPLHFGNGTRLTVT.

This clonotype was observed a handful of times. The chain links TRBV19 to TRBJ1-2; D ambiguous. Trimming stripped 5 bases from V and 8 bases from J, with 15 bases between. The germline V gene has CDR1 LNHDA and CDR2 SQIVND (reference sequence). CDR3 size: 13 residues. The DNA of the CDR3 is TGTGCCAGTAGTCCTGAAGGGAAGGGCGGCTACACCTTC. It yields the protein CASSPEGKGGYTF.

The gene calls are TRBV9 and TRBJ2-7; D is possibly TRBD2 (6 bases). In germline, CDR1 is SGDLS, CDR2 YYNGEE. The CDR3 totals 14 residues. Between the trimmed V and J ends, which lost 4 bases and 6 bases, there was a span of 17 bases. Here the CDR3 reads CASSYSGGGFEQYF. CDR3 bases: TGTGCCAGCAGCTACTCCGGCGGAGGGTTCGAGCAGTACTTC.

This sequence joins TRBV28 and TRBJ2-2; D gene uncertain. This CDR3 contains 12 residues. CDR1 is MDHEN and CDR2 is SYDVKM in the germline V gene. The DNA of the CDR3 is TGTTACTCGGCAGCTAACACCGGGGAGCTGTTTTTT. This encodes CYSAANTGELFF.

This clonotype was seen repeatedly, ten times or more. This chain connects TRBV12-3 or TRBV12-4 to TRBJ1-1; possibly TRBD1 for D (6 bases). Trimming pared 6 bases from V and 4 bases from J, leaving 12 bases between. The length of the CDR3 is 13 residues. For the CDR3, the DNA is TGTGCCAGCAGCCCTACAGGGACCACTGAAGCTTTCTTT. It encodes CASSPTGTTEAFF.

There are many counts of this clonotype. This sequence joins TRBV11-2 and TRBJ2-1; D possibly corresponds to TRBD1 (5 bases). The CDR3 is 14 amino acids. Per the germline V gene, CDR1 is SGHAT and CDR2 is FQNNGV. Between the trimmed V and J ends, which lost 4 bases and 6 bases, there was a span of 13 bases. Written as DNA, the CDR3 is TGTGCCAGCAGCTCTATAAGGGGCCCCAATGAGCAGTTCTTC. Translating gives CASSSIRGPNEQFF.

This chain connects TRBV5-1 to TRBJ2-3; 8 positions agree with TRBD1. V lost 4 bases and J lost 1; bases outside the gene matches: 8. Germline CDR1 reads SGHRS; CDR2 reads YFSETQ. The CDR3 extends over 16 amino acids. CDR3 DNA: TGCGCCAGCAGCCCCGGGACAGGACTCCGCACAGATACGCAGTATTTT. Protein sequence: CASSPGTGLRTDTQYF.

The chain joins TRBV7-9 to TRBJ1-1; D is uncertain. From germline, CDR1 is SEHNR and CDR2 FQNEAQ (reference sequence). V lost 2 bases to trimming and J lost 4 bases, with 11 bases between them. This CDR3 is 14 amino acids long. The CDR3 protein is CASSLIEPGTEAFF. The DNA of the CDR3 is TGTGCCAGCAGCTTAATAGAACCCGGCACTGAAGCTTTCTTT.

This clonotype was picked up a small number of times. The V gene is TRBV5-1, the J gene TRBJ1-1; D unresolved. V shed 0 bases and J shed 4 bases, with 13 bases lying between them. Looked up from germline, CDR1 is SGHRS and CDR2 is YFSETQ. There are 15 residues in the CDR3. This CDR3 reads CASSLDTRSGTEAFF. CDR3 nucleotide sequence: TGCGCCAGCAGCTTGGATACTCGGTCAGGCACTGAAGCTTTCTTT.

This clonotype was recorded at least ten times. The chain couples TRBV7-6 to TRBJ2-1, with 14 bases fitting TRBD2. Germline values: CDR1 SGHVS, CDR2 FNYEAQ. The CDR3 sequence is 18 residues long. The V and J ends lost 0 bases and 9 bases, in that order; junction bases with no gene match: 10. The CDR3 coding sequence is TGTGCCAGCAGCTTAGCCCGACTAGCGGGAGGGCCGGGGATTGAGCAGTTCTTC. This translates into CASSLARLAGGPGIEQFF.

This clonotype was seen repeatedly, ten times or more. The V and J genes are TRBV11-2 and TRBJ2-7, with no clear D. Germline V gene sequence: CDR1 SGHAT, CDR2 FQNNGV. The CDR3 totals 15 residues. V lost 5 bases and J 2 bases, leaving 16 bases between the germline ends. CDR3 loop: CASSLVGMGPYEQYF. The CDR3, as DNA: TGTGCCAGCAGCCTAGTGGGGATGGGTCCCTACGAGCAGTACTTC.

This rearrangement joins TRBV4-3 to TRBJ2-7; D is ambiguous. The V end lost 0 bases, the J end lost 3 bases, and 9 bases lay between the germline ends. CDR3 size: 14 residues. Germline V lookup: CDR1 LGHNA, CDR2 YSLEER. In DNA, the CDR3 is TGCGCCAGCAGCCAAGATTCCGAGAACTACGAGCAGTACTTC. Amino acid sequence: CASSQDSENYEQYF.

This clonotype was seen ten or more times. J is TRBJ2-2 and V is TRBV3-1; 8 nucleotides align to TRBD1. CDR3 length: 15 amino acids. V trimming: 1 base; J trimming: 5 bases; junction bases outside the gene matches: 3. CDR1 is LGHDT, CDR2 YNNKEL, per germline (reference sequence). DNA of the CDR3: TGTGCCAGCAGCCAAGCCTACAGGGGGACCGGGGAGCTGTTTTTT. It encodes CASSQAYRGTGELFF.

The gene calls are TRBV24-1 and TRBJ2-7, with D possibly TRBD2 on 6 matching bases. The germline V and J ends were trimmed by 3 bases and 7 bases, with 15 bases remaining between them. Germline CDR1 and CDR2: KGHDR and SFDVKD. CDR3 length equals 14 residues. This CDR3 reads CATSDTRRGYEQYF. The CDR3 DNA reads TGTGCCACCAGTGATACCCGCCGGGGGTATGAGCAGTACTTC.

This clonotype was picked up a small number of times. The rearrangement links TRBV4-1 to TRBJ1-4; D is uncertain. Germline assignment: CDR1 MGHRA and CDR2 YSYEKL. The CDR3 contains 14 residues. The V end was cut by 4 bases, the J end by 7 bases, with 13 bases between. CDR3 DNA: TGCGCCAGCAGCCGCCACGCTGGAGGTGAAAAACTGTTTTTT. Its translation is CASSRHAGGEKLFF.

The CDR3 spells CASSGTQTGELFF. CDR3 nucleotides: TGTGCCAGCAGTGGAACGCAGACCGGGGAGCTGTTTTTT. The gene calls are TRBV6-4 and TRBJ2-2, with no clear D. V gave up 4 bases and J gave up 5 bases, with 8 bases separating them. This CDR3 is 13 amino acids long. CDR1 and CDR2 from the germline V gene are MRHNA and SNTAGT.

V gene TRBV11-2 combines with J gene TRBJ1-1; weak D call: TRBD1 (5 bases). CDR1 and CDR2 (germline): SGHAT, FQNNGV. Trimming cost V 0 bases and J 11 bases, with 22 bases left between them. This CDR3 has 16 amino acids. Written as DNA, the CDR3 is TGTGCCAGCAGCTTAGATTCTGGAGGGTGGGGCGCTGGGGCTTTCTTT. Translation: CASSLDSGGWGAGAFF.

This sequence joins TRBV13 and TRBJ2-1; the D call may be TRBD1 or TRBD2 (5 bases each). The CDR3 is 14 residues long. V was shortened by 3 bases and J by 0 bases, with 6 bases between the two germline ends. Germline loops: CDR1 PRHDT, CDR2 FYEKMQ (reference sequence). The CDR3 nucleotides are TGTGCCAGCAGCTTTGGGACCTCCTACAATGAGCAGTTCTTC. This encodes CASSFGTSYNEQFF. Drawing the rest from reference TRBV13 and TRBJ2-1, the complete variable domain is AAGVIQSPRHLIKEKRETATLKCYPIPRHDTVYWYQQGPGQDPQFLISFYEKMQSDKGSIPDRFSAQQFSDYHSELNMSSLELGDSALYFCASSFGTSYNEQFFGPGTRLTVL.

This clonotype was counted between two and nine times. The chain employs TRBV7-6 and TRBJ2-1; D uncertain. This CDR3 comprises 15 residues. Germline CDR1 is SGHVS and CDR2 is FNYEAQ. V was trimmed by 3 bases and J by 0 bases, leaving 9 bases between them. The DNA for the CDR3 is TGTGCCAGCAGCTTTCAGGAAGGCTCCTACAATGAGCAGTTCTTC. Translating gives CASSFQEGSYNEQFF.

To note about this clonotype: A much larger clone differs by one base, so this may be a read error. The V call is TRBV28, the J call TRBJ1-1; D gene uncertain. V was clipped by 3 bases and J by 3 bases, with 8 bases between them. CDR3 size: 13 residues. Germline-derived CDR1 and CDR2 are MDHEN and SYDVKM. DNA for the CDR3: TGTGCCAGCAGTTTTGACGGGGACACTGAAGCTTTCTTT. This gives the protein CASSFDGDTEAFF.

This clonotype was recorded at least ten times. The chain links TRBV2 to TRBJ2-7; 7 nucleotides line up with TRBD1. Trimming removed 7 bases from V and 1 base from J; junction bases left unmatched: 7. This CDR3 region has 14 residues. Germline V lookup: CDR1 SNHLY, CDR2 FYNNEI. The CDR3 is CASKGTVLSYEQYF. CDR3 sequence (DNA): TGTGCCAGCAAAGGGACAGTTCTTTCCTACGAGCAGTACTTC.

The CDR3 sequence: CASMRTGGELFF. CDR3 DNA sequence: TGTGCCAGCATGAGGACAGGAGGGGAACTGTTTTTT. The J gene is TRBJ1-4, the V gene TRBV28; 7 bases match TRBD1. The germline gives CDR1 MDHEN, CDR2 SYDVKM. The CDR3 spans 12 residues. V trimming: 7 bases; J trimming: 12 bases; junction bases outside the gene matches: 8.

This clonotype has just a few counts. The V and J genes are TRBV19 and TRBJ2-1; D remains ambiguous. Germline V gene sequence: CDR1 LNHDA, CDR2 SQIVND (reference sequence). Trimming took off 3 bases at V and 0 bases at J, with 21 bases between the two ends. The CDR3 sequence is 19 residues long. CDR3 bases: TGTGCCAGTAGTATCAGAGGACCCTCCCGCGGACGCTCCTACAATGAGCAGTTCTTC. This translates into CASSIRGPSRGRSYNEQFF.

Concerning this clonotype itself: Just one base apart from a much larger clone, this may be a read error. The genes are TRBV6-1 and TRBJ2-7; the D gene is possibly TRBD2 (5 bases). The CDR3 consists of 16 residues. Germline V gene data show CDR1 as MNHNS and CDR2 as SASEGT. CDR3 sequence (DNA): TGTGCCGGCAGCCGTGCTAGTGGAGGAAAAAGGAACGAGCAGTACTTC. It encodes CAGSRASGGKRNEQYF.

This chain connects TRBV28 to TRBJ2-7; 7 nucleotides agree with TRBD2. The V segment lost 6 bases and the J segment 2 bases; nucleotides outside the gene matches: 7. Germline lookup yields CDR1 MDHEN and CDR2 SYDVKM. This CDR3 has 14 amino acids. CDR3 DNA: TGTGCCAGCAGCATAGCGGGCGTTACCTACGAGCAGTACTTC. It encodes CASSIAGVTYEQYF.

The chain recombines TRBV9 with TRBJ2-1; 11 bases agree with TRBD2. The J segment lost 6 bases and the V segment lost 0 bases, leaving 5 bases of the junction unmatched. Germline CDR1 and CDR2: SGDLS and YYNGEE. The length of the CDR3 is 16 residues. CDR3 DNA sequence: TGTGCCAGCAGCGTAGGAACTAGCGGGAGTCCCAATGAGCAGTTCTTC. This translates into CASSVGTSGSPNEQFF.

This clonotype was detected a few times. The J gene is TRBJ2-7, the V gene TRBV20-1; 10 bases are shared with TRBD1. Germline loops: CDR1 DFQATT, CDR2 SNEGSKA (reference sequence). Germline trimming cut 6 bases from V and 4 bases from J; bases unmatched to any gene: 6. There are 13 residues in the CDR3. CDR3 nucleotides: TGCAGTGCCAGGGGGGACAGGGGTTACGAGCAGTACTTC. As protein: CSARGDRGYEQYF.

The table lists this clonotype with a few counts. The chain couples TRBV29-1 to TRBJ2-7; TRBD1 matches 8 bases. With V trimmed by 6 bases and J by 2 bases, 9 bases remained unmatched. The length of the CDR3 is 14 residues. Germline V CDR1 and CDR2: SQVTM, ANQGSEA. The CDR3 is CSVADRDATYEQYF. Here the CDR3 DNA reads TGCAGCGTAGCGGACAGGGATGCCACCTACGAGCAGTACTTC.

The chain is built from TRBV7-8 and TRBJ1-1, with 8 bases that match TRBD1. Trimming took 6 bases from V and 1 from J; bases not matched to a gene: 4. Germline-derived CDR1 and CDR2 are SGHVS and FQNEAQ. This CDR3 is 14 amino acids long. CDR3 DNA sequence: TGTGCCAGCAGGTCGACAGGGGCGAACACTGAAGCTTTCTTT. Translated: CASRSTGANTEAFF.

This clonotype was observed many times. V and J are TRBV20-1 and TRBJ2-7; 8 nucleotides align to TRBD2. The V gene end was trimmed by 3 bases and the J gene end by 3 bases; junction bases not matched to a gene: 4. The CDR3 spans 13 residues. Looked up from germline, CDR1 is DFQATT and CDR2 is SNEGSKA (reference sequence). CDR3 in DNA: TGCAGTGCTAGGAGCGGGAGCATCTACGAGCAGTACTTC. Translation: CSARSGSIYEQYF.

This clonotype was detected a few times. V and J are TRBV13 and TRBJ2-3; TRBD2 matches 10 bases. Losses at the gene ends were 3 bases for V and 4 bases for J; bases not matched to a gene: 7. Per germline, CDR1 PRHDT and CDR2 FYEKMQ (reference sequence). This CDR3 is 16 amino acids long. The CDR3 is CASSFWTSGEADTQYF. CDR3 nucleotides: TGTGCCAGCAGCTTTTGGACTAGCGGAGAGGCAGATACGCAGTATTTT.